Listed here is a single T cell receptor beta chain. The data stem from a study of blood T cell repertoires in COVID-19. Study in general: The cDNA or gDNA used as material had been derived from T cells, B-cell-depleted T cells, or PBMCs.

Trimming left V 6 bases short and J 8 bases short, with 9 bases between. Germline V CDR1 and CDR2: SNHLY, FYNNEI. There are 11 residues in the CDR3. As processed by the authors: Estimated nucleated cell counts came from reference gene primer amplification. The method was immunoSEQ multiplex PCR; TCRdb's version includes in-frame clones alone and lacks a portion of them. D and trimming were read from the DNA, whereas the V and J calls and clone size are those reported in that table. The sample contains 300,000 to 400,000 clones, approximately 91% of which appear only once. Recovered status in Cohort 3 required two negative PCRs, clearance, or symptom resolution.

The clonotype originates from a man in his sixties who had recovered from COVID-19. The sequenced sample consisted of PBMCs or T cells enriched from blood (not recorded which). The gene calls are TRBV2 and TRBJ2-3; D possibly corresponds to TRBD1 (7 bases). CDR3 protein: CASRQGGTQYF. As DNA, the CDR3 is TGTGCCAGCAGGCAGGGGGGTACGCAGTATTTT. Variable domain in full (rest from reference TRBV2 and TRBJ2-3): EPEVTQTPSHQVTQMGQEVILRCVPISNHLYFYWYRQILGQKVEFLVSFYNNEISEKSEIFDDQFSVERPDGSNFTLKIRSTKLEDSAMYFCASRQGGTQYFGPGTRLTVL.